These 25 T cell receptor beta chains share one sample of origin, sequenced in a study of cytomegalovirus exposure and HLA in healthy donors. Amplification used 60 Vbeta primers and 13 Jbeta primers. The method was immunoSEQ multiplex PCR; TCRdb's version includes in-frame clones alone and lacks a portion of them. Among about 160,000 clones, more than 65% were seen once, and the ten largest hold approximately 4.4%. What was sequenced was PBMCs. The receptors stem from a young man in good health and CMV-seropositive.

This clone has only one observation. The chain employs TRBV6-1 and TRBJ1-5, with 10 bases matching TRBD1. The V gene end was trimmed by 11 bases and the J gene end by 2 bases; junction bases not matched to a gene: 6. Germline V gene lookup returns CDR1 MNHNS and CDR2 SASEGT. The CDR3 loop spans 14 amino acids. The CDR3 protein is CAHGGTGGNQPQHF. The CDR3 nucleotides are TGTGCCCATGGAGGGACAGGGGGCAATCAGCCCCAGCATTTT.

The rearrangement links TRBV5-8 to TRBJ2-6; D might be TRBD1 (6 bases). CDR1 is SGHTS and CDR2 is YDEGEE in the germline V gene. The CDR3 totals 16 residues. The ends were cut back, 0 bases at V and 1 base at J, with 8 bases in the middle. CDR3 nucleotide sequence: TGTGCCAGCAGCTTGGACAGGGAATCTGGGGCCAACGTCCTGACTTTC. Protein sequence: CASSLDRESGANVLTF.

This clone was detected a few times. The rearrangement links TRBV9 to TRBJ1-1; 7 positions match TRBD1. The length of the CDR3 is 14 residues. J lost 10 bases, V lost 6 bases, and 15 bases had no gene match. CDR1 and CDR2 from the germline V gene are SGDLS and YYNGEE. DNA for the CDR3: TGTGCCAGCAACCAGGGAGGAGGGGGCGAGGGAGCTTTCTTT. Translated, it gives CASNQGGGGEGAFF.

This clone came up a few times. V is TRBV29-1 and J is TRBJ2-3; tentative D call: TRBD2 (6 bases). The CDR3 loop spans 11 amino acids. Germline values: CDR1 SQVTM, CDR2 ANQGSEA. V dropped 7 bases and J dropped 5 bases, with 10 bases sitting between them. CDR3 protein: CSAEEGDTQYF. CDR3 bases: TGCAGCGCAGAGGAGGGAGATACGCAGTATTTT.

The V gene is TRBV5-1, the J gene TRBJ1-2; D gene ambiguous. The CDR3 sequence is 14 residues long. Deletions cut 4 bases from V and 1 base from J, with 11 bases between. Per the germline V gene, CDR1 is SGHRS and CDR2 is YFSETQ. The CDR3 here is CASSPQGVNYGYTF. CDR3 coding DNA: TGCGCCAGCAGCCCCCAAGGAGTTAACTATGGCTACACCTTC. Drawing the rest from reference TRBV5-1 and TRBJ1-2, the complete variable domain is KAGVTQTPRYLIKTRGQQVTLSCSPISGHRSVSWYQQTPGQGLQFLFEYFSETQRNKGNFPGRFSGRQFSNSRSEMNVSTLELGDSALYLCASSPQGVNYGYTFGSGTRLTVV.

The gene calls are TRBV6-5 and TRBJ1-2, with D uncertain. The CDR3 has 14 amino acids. CDR1 and CDR2 (germline): MNHEY, SVGAGI. Trimming took off 7 bases at V and 0 bases at J, with 12 bases between the two ends. DNA for the CDR3: TGTGCCAGCACCGGTCCCCTCGCTAACTATGGCTACACCTTC. Its protein product is CASTGPLANYGYTF.

The V gene is TRBV7-8, the J gene TRBJ1-6, with 9 bases matching TRBD1. The J segment lost 10 bases and the V segment lost 4 bases, leaving 5 bases of the junction unmatched. Per germline, CDR1 SGHVS and CDR2 FQNEAQ. CDR3 length: 14 amino acids. In DNA, the CDR3 is TGTGCCAGCAGCTCGGGACAGGGTAGATCACCCCTCCACTTT. Its protein product is CASSSGQGRSPLHF. The variable domain in full, with the rest retrieved from reference TRBV7-8 and TRBJ1-6, is GAGVSQSPRYKVAKRGQDVALRCDPISGHVSLFWYQQALGQGPEFLTYFQNEAQLDKSGLPSDRFFAERPEGSVSTLKIQRTQQEDSAVYLCASSSGQGRSPLHFGNGTRLTVT.

V usage is TRBV4-2 and J usage is TRBJ2-2; 8 nucleotides agree with TRBD2. The CDR3 is 20 amino acids. Germline V gene lookup returns CDR1 LGHNA and CDR2 YNFKEQ. The V gene end was trimmed by 5 bases and the J gene end by 0 bases; junction bases not matched to a gene: 17. The CDR3 loop reads CASSSQGREGPGPNTGELFF. For the CDR3, the DNA is TGTGCCAGCAGCTCACAAGGTCGGGAGGGCCCGGGACCGAACACCGGGGAGCTGTTTTTT.

This clone has only a few counts. One end of the junction does not line up with germline, which may come from a read error. This chain joins TRBV6-5 and TRBJ2-2; D gene uncertain. The CDR3 loop spans 14 amino acids. Germline assignment: CDR1 MNHEY and CDR2 SVGAGI. CDR3 region: CASSNSFFTGELFF. CDR3 in DNA: TGTGCCAGCAGTAACTCCTTTTTCACCGGGGAGCTGTTTTTT.

The chain joins TRBV2 to TRBJ2-1; 9 nucleotides line up with TRBD1. The germline V gene encodes CDR1 SNHLY and CDR2 FYNNEI. Germline trimming cut 3 bases from V and 5 bases from J; bases unmatched to any gene: 5. CDR3 length: 15 amino acids. CDR3 region: CASSEQGTGHNEQFF. CDR3 DNA sequence: TGTGCCAGCAGTGAGCAGGGGACAGGGCACAATGAGCAGTTCTTC.

The rearrangement joins TRBV29-1 to TRBJ2-3; no definite D call. Germline loops: CDR1 SQVTM, CDR2 ANQGSEA. The germline V and J ends were trimmed by 1 base and 0 bases, with 8 bases remaining between them. The CDR3 runs to 14 residues. CDR3 bases: TGCAGCGTTGAAGTTTCAGATAGCACAGATACGCAGTATTTT. This codes for CSVEVSDSTDTQYF.

In regard to this clone: One end of the junction is discordant with germline, which a read error may explain. The chain recombines TRBV7-2 with TRBJ2-1; 8 bases are shared with TRBD2. Per germline, CDR1 SGHTA and CDR2 FQGNSA. CDR3 length: 13 residues. Written as DNA, the CDR3 is TGTGCCAGCAGCTTAGACATAGAGCGGGGGAAGGTCTTC. This encodes CASSLDIERGKVF.

V is TRBV5-6 and J is TRBJ1-5; the D is unclear. The CDR3 has 14 residues. V lost 1 base to trimming and J lost 4 bases, with 9 bases between them. Germline-derived CDR1 and CDR2 are SGHDT and YYEEEE. CDR3 sequence: CASSLIGSNQPQHF. In DNA form, the CDR3 reads TGTGCCAGCAGCTTGATCGGGAGTAATCAGCCCCAGCATTTT. The full variable domain, completed using reference TRBV5-6 and TRBJ1-5, is DAGVTQSPTHLIKTRGQQVTLRCSPKSGHDTVSWYQQALGQGPQFIFQYYEEEERQRGNFPDRFSGHQFPNYSSELNVNALLLGDSALYLCASSLIGSNQPQHFGDGTRLSIL.

The V gene is TRBV29-1, the J gene TRBJ1-2; TRBD1 aligns across 8 bases. Germline V gene data show CDR1 as SQVTM and CDR2 as ANQGSEA. The CDR3 spans 15 residues. The junction had 8 bases not matched to a gene; V was cut back by 3 bases and J by 2 bases. The CDR3 here is CSVEGYRGMNYGYTF. CDR3 DNA sequence: TGCAGCGTTGAGGGATACAGGGGGATGAACTATGGCTACACCTTC.

The chain is built from TRBV7-8 and TRBJ2-1; 7 bases align to TRBD1. V shed 5 bases and J 5 bases; nucleotides not matched to a gene: 6. Germline values: CDR1 SGHVS, CDR2 FQNEAQ. The CDR3 sequence is 14 residues long. CDR3 DNA: TGTGCCAGCAGCCCAGGGACAGCTCACAATGAGCAGTTCTTC. It translates to CASSPGTAHNEQFF.

This chain uses TRBV19 with TRBJ1-5; maybe TRBD1 (5 bases). CDR1 and CDR2 (germline): LNHDA, SQIVND (reference sequence). V was shortened by 7 bases and J by 1 base, with 14 bases between the two germline ends. The CDR3 consists of 15 residues. The chain's CDR3 is CASTDWGESNQPQHF. CDR3 DNA: TGTGCCAGTACCGACTGGGGGGAAAGCAATCAGCCCCAGCATTTT.

The gene calls are TRBV5-6 and TRBJ1-2; 7 bases are shared with TRBD1. The V gene end was trimmed by 0 bases and the J gene end by 11 bases; junction bases not matched to a gene: 7. The CDR3 spans 13 residues. Germline V lookup: CDR1 SGHDT, CDR2 YYEEEE. The CDR3 nucleotides read TGTGCCAGCAGCTTGGGCAGGGGGAGCACTTACACCTTC. The encoded protein is CASSLGRGSTYTF.

This chain links TRBV19 with TRBJ1-2; 8 bases line up with TRBD1. Germline V lookup: CDR1 LNHDA, CDR2 SQIVND (reference sequence). This CDR3 spans 16 amino acids. V was pared by 6 bases and J by 2 bases, with 11 bases of the junction left unmatched. In DNA, the CDR3 is TGTGCCAGTAGCATGGCAACCGGGACAGGCAACTATGGCTACACCTTC. Amino acids: CASSMATGTGNYGYTF.

This sequence joins TRBV6-1 and TRBJ1-1, with a possible D match to TRBD1 (5 bases). Germline assignment: CDR1 MNHNS and CDR2 SASEGT. Trimming removed 6 bases from V and 6 bases from J, with 17 bases in between. This CDR3 comprises 14 residues. CDR3 DNA sequence: TGTGCCAGCAGCTCACGGGACTCCCTTTCTGAAGCTTTCTTT. It encodes CASSSRDSLSEAFF.

The V gene is TRBV9, the J gene TRBJ2-1; 7 positions match TRBD2. The CDR3 extends over 16 amino acids. V dropped 3 bases and J dropped 7; count of bases not matched to a gene: 13. Germline loops: CDR1 SGDLS, CDR2 YYNGEE. DNA of the CDR3: TGTGCCAGCAGCGCCCCTAGCGGCACTAGCGCAAATGAGCAGTTCTTC. It is translated as CASSAPSGTSANEQFF. The complete variable domain, with remaining parts taken from reference TRBV9 and TRBJ2-1, reads DSGVTQTPKHLITATGQRVTLRCSPRSGDLSVYWYQQSLDQGLQFLIQYYNGEERAKGNILERFSAQQFPDLHSELNLSSLELGDSALYFCASSAPSGTSANEQFFGPGTRLTVL.

This chain joins TRBV5-4 and TRBJ1-1; TRBD1 agrees at 8 bases. The CDR3 has 16 amino acids. Germline V gene data show CDR1 as SGHNT and CDR2 as YYREEE (reference sequence). J lost 5 bases, V lost 4 bases, and 13 bases had no gene match. CDR3 DNA sequence: TGTGCCAGCAGCCGAATTTATGGACAGGGTAATACTGAAGCTTTCTTT. Protein sequence: CASSRIYGQGNTEAFF.

This clone was observed a few times. The V and J genes are TRBV29-1 and TRBJ1-5, with D unresolved. CDR3 length equals 13 residues. Germline CDR1 reads SQVTM; CDR2 reads ANQGSEA. Trimming took 5 bases from V and 5 from J, leaving 13 bases between them. The CDR3 coding sequence is TGCAGCGTTATGGCTGGGCCAGATCAGCCCCAGCATTTT. Encoded protein: CSVMAGPDQPQHF.

The chain carries TRBV6-6 and TRBJ2-7; tentative D call: TRBD1 (6 bases). The CDR3 consists of 13 residues. The V end lost 4 bases, the J end lost 1 base, and 8 bases lay between the germline ends. Germline V gene lookup returns CDR1 MNHNY and CDR2 SVGAGI (reference sequence). The CDR3 is CASSSTGSYEQYV. The CDR3 bases are TGTGCCAGCAGTTCCACAGGGTCCTACGAGCAGTACGTC.

This clone was counted once. The chain employs TRBV5-4 and TRBJ2-1; 10 bases align to TRBD2. CDR3 size: 14 residues. V lost 4 bases and J lost 8; bases outside the gene matches: 6. Germline lookup yields CDR1 SGHNT and CDR2 YYREEE (reference sequence). Here the CDR3 reads CASSPRLAGHEQFF. CDR3 in DNA: TGTGCCAGCAGCCCCCGACTAGCGGGCCATGAGCAGTTCTTC.

This clone was found a few times. This chain uses TRBV2 with TRBJ1-4; D call uncertain. CDR1 and CDR2 (germline): SNHLY, FYNNEI. The CDR3 runs to 14 residues. Between the trimmed V and J ends, which lost 5 bases and 4 bases, there was a span of 11 bases. In DNA, the CDR3 is TGTGCCAGCAGTCTTCGTCGCGTTAATGAAAAACTGTTTTTT. Encoded protein: CASSLRRVNEKLFF.